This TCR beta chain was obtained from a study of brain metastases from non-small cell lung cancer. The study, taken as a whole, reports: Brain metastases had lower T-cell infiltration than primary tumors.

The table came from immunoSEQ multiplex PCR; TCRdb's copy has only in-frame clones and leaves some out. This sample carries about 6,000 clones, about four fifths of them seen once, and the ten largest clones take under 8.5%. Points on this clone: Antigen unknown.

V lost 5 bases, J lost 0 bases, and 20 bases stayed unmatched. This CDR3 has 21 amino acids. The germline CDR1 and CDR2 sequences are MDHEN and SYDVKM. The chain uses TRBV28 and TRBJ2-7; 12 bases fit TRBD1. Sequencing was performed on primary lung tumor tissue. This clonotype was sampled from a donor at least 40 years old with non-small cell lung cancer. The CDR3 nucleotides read TGTGCCAGCAGTCTGCTGGCTATTTGGGGACAGGGGGCTCTAAGCTCCTACGAGCAGTACTTC. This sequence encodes CASSLLAIWGQGALSSYEQYF.